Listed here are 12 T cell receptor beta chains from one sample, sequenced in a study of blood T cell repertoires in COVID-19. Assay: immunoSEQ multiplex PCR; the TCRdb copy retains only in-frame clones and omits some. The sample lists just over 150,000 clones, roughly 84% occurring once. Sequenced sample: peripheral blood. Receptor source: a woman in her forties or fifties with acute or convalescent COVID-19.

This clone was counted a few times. The chain's CDR3 is CASFGQGGGYTF. In DNA, the CDR3 is TGTGCCAGTTTCGGACAGGGAGGTGGCTACACCTTC. The gene calls are TRBV7-9 and TRBJ1-2; 8 bases fit TRBD1. The ends lost 9 bases at V and 7 bases at J; junction bases unmatched: 7. The CDR3 extends over 12 amino acids. Germline V gives CDR1 SEHNR, CDR2 FQNEAQ (reference sequence).

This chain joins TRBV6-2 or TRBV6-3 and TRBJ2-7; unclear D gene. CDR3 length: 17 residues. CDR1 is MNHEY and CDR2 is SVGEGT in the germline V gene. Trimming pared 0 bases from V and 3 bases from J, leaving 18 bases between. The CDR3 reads CASSYSIRGTANYEQYF. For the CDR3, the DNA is TGTGCCAGCAGTTACTCAATCCGAGGTACCGCAAACTACGAGCAGTACTTC.

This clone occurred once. The CDR3 DNA reads as TGTGCCAGCAGTTCAGTGGAGGGGGCCCGGGAGCAGTACTTC. Translating gives CASSSVEGAREQYF. V usage is TRBV6-5 and J usage is TRBJ2-7, with D perhaps TRBD1 (7 bases). This CDR3 has 14 residues. V shed 4 bases and J shed 7 bases, with 17 bases lying between them. Germline lookup yields CDR1 MNHEY and CDR2 SVGAGI.

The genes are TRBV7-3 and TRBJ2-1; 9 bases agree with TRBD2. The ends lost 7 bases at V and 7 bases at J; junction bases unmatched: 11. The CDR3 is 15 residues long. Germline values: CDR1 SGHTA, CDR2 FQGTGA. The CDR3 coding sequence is TGTGCCAGCACCGCCTTAGCGGGAGTAGATAATGAGCAGTTCTTC. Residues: CASTALAGVDNEQFF.

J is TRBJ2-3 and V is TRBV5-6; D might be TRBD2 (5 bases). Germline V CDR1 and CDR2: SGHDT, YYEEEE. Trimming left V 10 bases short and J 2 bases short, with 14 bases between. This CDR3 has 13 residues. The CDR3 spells CAAGARSTDTQYF. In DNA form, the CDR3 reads TGTGCCGCGGGTGCACGTTCCACAGATACGCAGTATTTT.

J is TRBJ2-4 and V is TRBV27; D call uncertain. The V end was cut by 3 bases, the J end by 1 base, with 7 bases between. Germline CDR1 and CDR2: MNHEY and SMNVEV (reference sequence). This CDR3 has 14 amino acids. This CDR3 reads CASSLFVAKNIQYF. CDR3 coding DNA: TGTGCCAGCAGTTTGTTCGTGGCCAAAAACATTCAGTACTTC.

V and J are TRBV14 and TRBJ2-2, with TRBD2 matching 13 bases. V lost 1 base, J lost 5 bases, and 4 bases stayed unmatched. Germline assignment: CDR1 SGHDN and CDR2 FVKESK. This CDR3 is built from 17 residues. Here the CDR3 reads CASSQGLAGGGTGELFF. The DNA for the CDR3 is TGTGCCAGCAGCCAAGGACTAGCGGGAGGAGGGACCGGGGAGCTGTTTTTT.

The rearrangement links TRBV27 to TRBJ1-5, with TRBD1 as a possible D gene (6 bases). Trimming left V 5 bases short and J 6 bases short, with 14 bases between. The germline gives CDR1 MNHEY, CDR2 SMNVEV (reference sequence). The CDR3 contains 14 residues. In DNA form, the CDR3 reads TGTGCCAGCAGTCGGGGGGCCCTTTCTCAGCCCCAGCATTTT. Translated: CASSRGALSQPQHF.

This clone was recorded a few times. CDR3 sequence reads: CASSHGEGGGETQYF. CDR3 DNA: TGTGCCAGCAGCCATGGTGAAGGAGGCGGAGAGACCCAGTACTTC. V is TRBV4-2 and J is TRBJ2-5; D might be TRBD2 (5 bases). V dropped 3 bases and J dropped 4 bases, with 15 bases sitting between them. From germline, CDR1 is LGHNA and CDR2 YNFKEQ. This CDR3 is built from 15 residues.

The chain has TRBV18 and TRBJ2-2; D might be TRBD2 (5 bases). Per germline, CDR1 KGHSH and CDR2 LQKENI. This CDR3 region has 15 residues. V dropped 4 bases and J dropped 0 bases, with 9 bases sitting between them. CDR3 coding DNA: TGTGCCAGCTCACGAGGACTGACGAACACCGGGGAGCTGTTTTTT. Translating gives CASSRGLTNTGELFF.

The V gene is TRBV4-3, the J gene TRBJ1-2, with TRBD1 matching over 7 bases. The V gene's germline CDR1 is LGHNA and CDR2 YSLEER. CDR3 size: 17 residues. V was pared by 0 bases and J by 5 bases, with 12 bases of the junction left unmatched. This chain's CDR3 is CASSQEESGGWGYGYTF. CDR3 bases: TGCGCCAGCAGCCAAGAGGAGTCAGGGGGTTGGGGTTATGGCTACACCTTC.

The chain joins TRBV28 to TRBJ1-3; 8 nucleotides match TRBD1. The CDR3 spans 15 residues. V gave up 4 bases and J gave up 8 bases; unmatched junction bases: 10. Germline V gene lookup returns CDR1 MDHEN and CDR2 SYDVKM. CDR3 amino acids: CASSSPGTGLDTIYF. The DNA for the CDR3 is TGTGCCAGCAGTTCACCAGGGACAGGTCTAGACACCATATATTTT.